The clone carrying this T cell receptor beta chain was recorded only once. Clones were read by immunoSEQ multiplex PCR, and TCRdb kept only the in-frame ones, dropping some. This table has about 78,000 clones, approximately 85% appearing once. This entry belongs to a study of identifying expanded T cells in peripheral blood. Germline loops: CDR1 SGHTS, CDR2 YDEGEE. The CDR3 sequence is 14 residues long. Trimming removed 7 bases from V and 7 bases from J; junction bases left unmatched: 8. The V and J genes are TRBV5-8 and TRBJ2-2; 9 bases fit TRBD1. Sequencing input: blood. This clonotype originated in a person aged 18 to 75 in good health. In nucleotides, the CDR3 is TGTGCCAGCCGGGACAGGGTAAAGGGCGGGGAGCTGTTTTTT. Translated: CASRDRVKGGELFF. The full variable domain, with the rest looked up from reference TRBV5-8 and TRBJ2-2, is EAGVTQSPTHLIKTRGQQATLRCSPISGHTSVYWYQQALGLGLQFLLWYDEGEERNRGNFPPRFSGRQFPNYSSELNVNALELEDSALYLCASRDRVKGGELFFGEGSRLTVL.